These T cell receptor beta chains were read from a single sample in a study of human T cells and chemical hapten exposure. TCRdb re-called the RACE reads with MiXCR, one entry per CDR3 protein. This sample carries some 300,000 distinct CDR3 sequences, approximately 5% of them seen once, and the ten largest clones take about 7.7%. Sequenced here: whole blood, sampled in connection with sensitization to the hapten diphenylcyclopropenone (DPC). Receptors were obtained from a woman aged 18-29 years with alopecia areata. Some clones in this sample may be carry-over from other donors' samples. CDR3s leave out the opening cysteine and the closing phenylalanine or tryptophan. A D gene is named only where the DNA matches it firmly. Expanded clones get a size class; other rows say once, few or many, or leave the size out.

size	V	J	D	CDR3
-	TRBV7-2	-	TRBD2	ASSNTGTSLETQF
few	TRBV4-2	TRBJ2-2	TRBD1	ASSQETTGTGDTGELF
few	TRBV28	TRBJ1-1	-	ASRPWGNTEAF
few	TRBV7-9	TRBJ2-2	TRBD1	ASIPGGTGGTGELF
-	TRBV6-6	TRBJ1-5	-	ASSYSTGRGQPQH
few	TRBV7-2	TRBJ2-3	-	ASSLAPREADTQY
few	TRBV2	TRBJ2-3	-	ASSEDEAGWDTQY
few	TRBV13	TRBJ1-1	TRBD1	ASSPEGDRESTEAF
many	TRBV28	TRBJ2-7	-	ASSSDRYEQY
-	TRBV7-9	TRBJ2-3	-	ASSQTSSTDTQY
few	TRBV5-5	TRBJ1-2	-	ASRDNPGTGAIGYT
many	TRBV7-9	TRBJ1-4	TRBD1	ASSPGTGLNEKLF
many	TRBV6-2/TRBV6-3	TRBJ1-2	-	ASSYSFSTGGYT
few	TRBV20-1	TRBJ2-3	-	SAAYRTGGTDTQY
few	TRBV4-3	TRBJ1-2	TRBD1	ASSQGVQGALSYGYT
-	TRBV4-2	TRBJ1-1	-	ASSQRRAGATEAF
-	TRBV6-5	TRBJ1-6	-	ASSGGVPNSPLH
few	TRBV20-1	TRBJ2-7	-	SARGARDEQY
-	TRBV7-6	TRBJ1-6	-	ASSLAPGAQSPLH
many	TRBV11-3	TRBJ2-4	TRBD1	ASSFGQGDIQY
-	TRBV10-3	TRBJ1-1	-	AITTAVNTEAF
few	TRBV11-2	TRBJ1-1	-	ASSWVGGSTEAF
many	TRBV12-3/TRBV12-4	TRBJ1-5	-	ASSLGAVDGQPQH
-	TRBV28	TRBJ2-1	-	ASSRFGSSYNEQF
few	TRBV13	TRBJ1-3	TRBD1	ASSSTGAEKYSGNTIY
many	TRBV19	TRBJ2-5	-	ASRETSIETQY
many	TRBV6-5	TRBJ1-5	-	ASSRQLNQPQH
many	TRBV3-1	TRBJ2-7	-	ASSQDTGRHYEQY